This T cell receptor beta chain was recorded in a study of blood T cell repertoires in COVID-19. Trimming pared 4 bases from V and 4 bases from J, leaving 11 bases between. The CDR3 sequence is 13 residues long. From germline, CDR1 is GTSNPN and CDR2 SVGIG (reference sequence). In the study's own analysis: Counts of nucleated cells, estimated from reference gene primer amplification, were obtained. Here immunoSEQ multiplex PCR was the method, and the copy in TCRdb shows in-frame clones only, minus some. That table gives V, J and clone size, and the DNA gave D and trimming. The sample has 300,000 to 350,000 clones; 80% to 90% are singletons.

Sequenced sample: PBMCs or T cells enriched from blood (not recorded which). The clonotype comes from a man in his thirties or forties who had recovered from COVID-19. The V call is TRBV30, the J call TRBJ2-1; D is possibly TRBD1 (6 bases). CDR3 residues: CAWTQGMYNEQFF. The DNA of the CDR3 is TGTGCCTGGACACAGGGAATGTACAATGAGCAGTTCTTC. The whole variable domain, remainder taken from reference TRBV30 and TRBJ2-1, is SQTIHQWPATLVQPVGSPLSLECTVEGTSNPNLYWYRQAAGRGLQLLFYSVGIGQISSEVPQNLSASRPQDRQFILSSKKLLLSDSGFYLCAWTQGMYNEQFFGPGTRLTVL.